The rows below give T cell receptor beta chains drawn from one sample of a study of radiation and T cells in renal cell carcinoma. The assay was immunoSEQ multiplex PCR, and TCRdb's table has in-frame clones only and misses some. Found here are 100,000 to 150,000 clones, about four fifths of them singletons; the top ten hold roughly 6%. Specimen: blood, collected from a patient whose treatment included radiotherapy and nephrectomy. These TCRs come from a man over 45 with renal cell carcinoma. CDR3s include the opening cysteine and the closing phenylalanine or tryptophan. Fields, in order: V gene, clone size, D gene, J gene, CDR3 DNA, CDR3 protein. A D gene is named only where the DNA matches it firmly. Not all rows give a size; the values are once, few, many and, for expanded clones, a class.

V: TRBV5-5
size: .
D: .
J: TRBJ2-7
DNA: TGTGCCAGCAGCTCCCCACGCGGGGCGGGCGAGCAGTACTTC
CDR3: CASSSPRGAGEQYF

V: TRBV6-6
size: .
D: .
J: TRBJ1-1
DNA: TGTGCCAGCAGCCTGCAGGGTGAGAACACTGAAGCTTTCTTT
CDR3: CASSLQGENTEAFF

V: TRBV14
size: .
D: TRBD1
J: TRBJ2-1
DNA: TGTGCCAGCAGCTTGTCAGGGGGTCGGAATGAGCAGTTCTTC
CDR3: CASSLSGGRNEQFF

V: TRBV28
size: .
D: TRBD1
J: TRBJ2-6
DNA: TGTGCCAGCAGTGGGACAGGCATCTCTGGGGCCAACGTCCTGACTTTC
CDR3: CASSGTGISGANVLTF

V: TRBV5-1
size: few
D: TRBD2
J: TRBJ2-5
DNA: TGCGCCAGCAGCCCCAATAGCGGGGTGGGGGAGACCCAGTACTTC
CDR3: CASSPNSGVGETQYF

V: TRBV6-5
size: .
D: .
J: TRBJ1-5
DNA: TGTGCCAGCACCAGGGTGCGCAATCAGCCCCAGCATTTT
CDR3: CASTRVRNQPQHF

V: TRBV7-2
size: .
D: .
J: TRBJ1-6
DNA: TGTGCCAGCAGCTTGCCCCGGGGGGCGCCCCTCCACTTT
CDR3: CASSLPRGAPLHF

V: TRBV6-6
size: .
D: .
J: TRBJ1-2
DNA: TGTGCCAGCAGTCGGTCCGTGGATGGCTACACCTTC
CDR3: CASSRSVDGYTF

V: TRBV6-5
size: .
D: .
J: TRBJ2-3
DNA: TGTGCCAGCAGTTACGACACCGCGGGCGCGGATACGCAGTATTTT
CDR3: CASSYDTAGADTQYF

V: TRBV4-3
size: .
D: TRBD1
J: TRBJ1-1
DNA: TGCGCCAGCAGCCAAGAAGCGGAGACAGGGCGGGTCTTT
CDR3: CASSQEAETGRVF

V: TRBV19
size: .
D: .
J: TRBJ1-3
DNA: TGTGCCAGCCGAGGGGTGTCTGGAAACACCATATATTTT
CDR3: CASRGVSGNTIYF

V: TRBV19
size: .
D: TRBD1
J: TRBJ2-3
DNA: TGTGCCAGTAGTCCAATGACAGGGGTGGGCGGCACAGATACGCAGTATTTT
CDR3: CASSPMTGVGGTDTQYF

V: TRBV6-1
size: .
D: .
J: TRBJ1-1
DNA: TGTGCCAGCAGTGGATCAGGGAGTCGGAACACTGAAGCTTTCTTT
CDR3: CASSGSGSRNTEAFF

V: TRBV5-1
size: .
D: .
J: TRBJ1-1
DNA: TGCGCCAGCAGCTTTCCGGGAGAAAACACTGAAGCTTTCTTT
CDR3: CASSFPGENTEAFF

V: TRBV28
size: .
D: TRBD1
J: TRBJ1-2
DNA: TGTGCCAGCAGTCCCACGGACAGGGAAGCCTCTGGCTACACCTTC
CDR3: CASSPTDREASGYTF

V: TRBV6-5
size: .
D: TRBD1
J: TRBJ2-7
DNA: TGTGCCAGCAGTTACTCCGGACAGGGGGGCTACGAGCAGTACTTC
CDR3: CASSYSGQGGYEQYF

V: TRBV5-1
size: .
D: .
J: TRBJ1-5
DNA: TGCGCCAGCAGCTTGGGGCCTCAGGGGACCAGCAATCAGCCCCAGCATTTT
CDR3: CASSLGPQGTSNQPQHF

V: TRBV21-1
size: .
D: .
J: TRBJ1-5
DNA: TGTGCCAGCAGCAAATATCAAGAGGTTTCCCCTGATGGTCAGCCCCAGCATTTT
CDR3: CASSKYQEVSPDGQPQHF

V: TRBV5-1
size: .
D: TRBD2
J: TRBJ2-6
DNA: TGCGCCAGCAGCTCCCGACTAGCGGGGGGGAAAGGCCGTCTCAGCTCTGGGGCCAACGTCCTGACTTTC
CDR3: CASSSRLAGGKGRLSSGANVLTF

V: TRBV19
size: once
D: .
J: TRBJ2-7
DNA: TGTGCCAGTAGTATCGCAGGCCCCTACGAGCAGTACTTC
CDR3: CASSIAGPYEQYF

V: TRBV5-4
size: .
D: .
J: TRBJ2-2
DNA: TGTGCCAGCAGCTTCACAATACAGGGACCGAACACCGGGGAGCTGTTTTTT
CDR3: CASSFTIQGPNTGELFF

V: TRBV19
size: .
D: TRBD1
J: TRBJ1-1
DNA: TGTGCCAGTAGCAAAAGGGGGCTCACTGAAGCTTTCTTT
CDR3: CASSKRGLTEAFF

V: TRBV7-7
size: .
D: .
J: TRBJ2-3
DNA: TGTGCTAGCAGTCCGGGACTGTACACAGATACGCAGTATTTT
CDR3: CASSPGLYTDTQYF

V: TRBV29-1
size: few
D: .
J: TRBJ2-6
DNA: TGCAGCGTCTCACGGGACGTAGACTCTGGGGCCAACGTCCTGACTTTC
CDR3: CSVSRDVDSGANVLTF